Sequencing of this T cell receptor (beta chain) was carried out in a study of shared clonotypes between healthy human individuals. Generated by immunoSEQ multiplex PCR, the TCRdb table keeps only in-frame clones and is missing some. The repertoire holds 760,000 or so clones, with 95% to 97% as singletons. Germline V lookup: CDR1 MNHEY, CDR2 SMNVEV (reference sequence). Germline trimming cut 7 bases from V and 2 bases from J; bases unmatched to any gene: 12. The CDR3 contains 16 residues. As defined, naive CD8 cells were CD45RO-negative and positively selected for CCR7, with terminally differentiated effector memory CD45RA+ cells excluded. Adult Caucasians living in Nashville, Tennessee made up all of the donors.

The chain employs TRBV27 and TRBJ2-3; 7 bases agree with TRBD2. Sequencing used naive CD8+ T cells sorted from blood. The origin of this receptor is a man in his thirties or forties in good health. The CDR3, as DNA: TGTGCCAGCACCCCCCGGGGCAGCGGGGTCACAGATACGCAGTATTTT. As protein: CASTPRGSGVTDTQYF.